This note documents a single T cell receptor (beta chain) sequence. Antigen: not known. The sample belongs to a study of T cells expressing NK-cell markers. Background on the study: Sorted CD3+CD56-NKG2C+, CD3+CD56+NKG2C+ and CD3+CD56+NKG2C- T cells supplied the TCR beta repertoires. Seven sequenced donors out of eight were HCMV-seropositive, one seronegative.

Notes on the study in general: The study left the HCMV specificity of expanded NKG2C+ T cell clones unresolved.

This CDR3 spans 17 amino acids. Germline V gene sequence: CDR1 LNHNV, CDR2 YYDKDF (reference sequence). For TCR beta, cDNA was produced by 5'RACE template switching with UMIs. TCRdb re-called the 5' RACE reads and gives one entry per CDR3 protein, without DNA. The sample's table shows hundreds of thousands of distinct CDR3 sequences. Sequenced sample: blood T cells: a sorted CD56 or NKG2C T cell subset, CD4+ or CD8+ T cells, or bulk PBMC T cells (not recorded which). This sequence joins TRBV15 and TRBJ2-7; TCRdb's D call, TRBD2, is unchecked because there is no DNA. The TCR originated in a woman aged 18-69 years in good health. This chain's CDR3 is CATSKGRTSGSLYEQYF.